These 9 T cell receptor beta chains were all obtained from the same sample, sequenced in a study of T-cell memory formation after mild COVID-19. TCRdb used MiXCR to reprocess the 5' RACE reads, holding one entry per CDR3 protein. The sample carries roughly 150,000 distinct CDR3 sequences, 10% to 15% recorded once. Sequencing was done on a sample of PBMCs or a T cell subset sorted from them (not recorded which). Receptor source: a man between 18 and 35 years old who had mild COVID-19 (a few samples of this study predate the infection). Cell type and time point are not known.

This clonotype was seen a few times. The chain has TRBV5-1 and TRBJ1-1, with D possibly being TRBD1 (5 bases). The germline CDR1 and CDR2 sequences are SGHRS and YFSETQ. CDR3 length equals 15 residues. Trimming removed 0 bases at V and 7 bases at J, with 16 bases between. CDR3 loop: CASSLGGAGRVEAFF. CDR3 nucleotides: TGCGCCAGCAGCTTGGGTGGCGCAGGGAGGGTTGAAGCTTTCTTT.

This clonotype occurred many times. This chain links TRBV12-3 or TRBV12-4 with TRBJ2-3; 14 positions agree with TRBD2. The CDR3 totals 15 residues. V shed 6 bases, J shed 5 bases, and the junction held 4 bases outside the gene matches. In DNA form, the CDR3 reads TGTGCCAGCAGATACGGGACTAGCGGGGGAGATACGCAGTATTTT. Its protein product is CASRYGTSGGDTQYF.

In this sample, this clonotype turned up once. This chain links TRBV7-2 with TRBJ2-1, with 9 bases identical to TRBD2. Germline V gene sequence: CDR1 SGHTA, CDR2 FQGNSA. V lost 7 bases and J lost 6; bases outside the gene matches: 16. CDR3 length: 17 amino acids. The CDR3 bases are TGTGCCAGCACCTATGACCAGGCACTAGCGGGTCGCAATGAGCAGTTCTTC. Its protein product is CASTYDQALAGRNEQFF.

This clonotype appeared a few times. The gene calls are TRBV18 and TRBJ2-7, with D perhaps matching TRBD1 (5 bases). V shed 8 bases and J shed 3 bases, with 8 bases lying between them. Germline CDR1 and CDR2: KGHSH and LQKENI. The CDR3 runs to 11 residues. This CDR3 reads CASKTDYEQYF. CDR3 in DNA: TGTGCCAGCAAGACAGACTACGAGCAGTACTTC.

This clonotype was found a few times. V is TRBV19 and J is TRBJ1-4; a weak D match, TRBD1 (5 bases). Trimming removed 5 bases at V and 8 bases at J, with 12 bases between. CDR3 length: 13 residues. Germline CDR1 is LNHDA and CDR2 is SQIVND (reference sequence). CDR3 sequence reads: CASSPVTEEKLFF. Written as DNA, the CDR3 is TGTGCCAGTAGTCCTGTGACAGAAGAAAAACTGTTTTTT.

This clonotype was detected a few times. The chain is built from TRBV7-2 and TRBJ1-1; unclear D gene. V dropped 6 bases and J dropped 7 bases, with 12 bases sitting between them. Germline V gene data show CDR1 as SGHTA and CDR2 as FQGNSA. The CDR3 covers 12 residues. DNA of the CDR3: TGTGCCAGCAGAAGGAATCGAGGTGAAGCTTTCTTT. Amino acid sequence: CASRRNRGEAFF.

This chain links TRBV27 with TRBJ1-1; 9 bases line up with TRBD1. CDR3 length: 14 amino acids. The germline gives CDR1 MNHEY, CDR2 SMNVEV (reference sequence). J gave up 10 bases and V 4 bases, and 10 bases lay outside the gene matches. CDR3 coding DNA: TGTGCCAGCAGTTCCTCCGGGACAGGGTCCTCAGCTTTCTTT. Amino acids: CASSSSGTGSSAFF.

This clonotype occurred many times. The chain carries TRBV5-1 and TRBJ2-1, with a tentative D call TRBD1 (5 bases). V shed 0 bases and J shed 7 bases, with 8 bases lying between them. The CDR3 length is 13 residues. Germline V gives CDR1 SGHRS, CDR2 YFSETQ. CDR3 bases: TGCGCCAGCAGCTTGGAAAGGGGTAATGAGCAGTTCTTC. Protein sequence: CASSLERGNEQFF.

The rearrangement links TRBV11-2 to TRBJ1-2; TRBD1 agrees at 8 bases. V was pared by 5 bases and J by 8 bases, with 7 bases of the junction left unmatched. The CDR3 runs 13 residues. Germline CDR1 and CDR2: SGHAT and FQNNGV. CDR3 sequence reads: CASSPTGDGGYTF. The CDR3 region has the DNA TGTGCCAGCAGCCCGACAGGGGACGGAGGCTACACCTTC.